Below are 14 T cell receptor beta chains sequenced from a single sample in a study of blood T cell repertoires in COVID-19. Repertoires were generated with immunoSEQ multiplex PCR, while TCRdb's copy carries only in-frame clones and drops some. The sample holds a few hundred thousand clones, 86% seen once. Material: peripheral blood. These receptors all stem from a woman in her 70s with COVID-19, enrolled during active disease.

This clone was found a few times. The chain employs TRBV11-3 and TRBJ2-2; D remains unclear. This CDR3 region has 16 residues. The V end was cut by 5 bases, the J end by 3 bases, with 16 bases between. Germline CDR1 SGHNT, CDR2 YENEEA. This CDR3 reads CASSAPGFSDTGELFF. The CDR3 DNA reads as TGTGCCAGCAGCGCCCCCGGGTTTTCCGACACCGGGGAGCTGTTTTTT.

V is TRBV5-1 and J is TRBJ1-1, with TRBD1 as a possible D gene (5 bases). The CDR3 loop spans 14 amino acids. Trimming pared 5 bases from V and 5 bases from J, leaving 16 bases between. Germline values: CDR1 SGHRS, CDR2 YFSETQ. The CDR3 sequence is CASRQGAPGTEAFF. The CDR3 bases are TGCGCCAGCAGACAAGGGGCTCCTGGGACTGAAGCTTTCTTT.

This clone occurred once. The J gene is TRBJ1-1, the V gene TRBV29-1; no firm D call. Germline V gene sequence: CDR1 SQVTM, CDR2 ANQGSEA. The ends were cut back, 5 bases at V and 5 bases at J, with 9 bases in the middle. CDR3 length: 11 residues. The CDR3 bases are TGCAGCGTTAGCTGGGCTACTGAAGCTTTCTTT. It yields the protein CSVSWATEAFF.

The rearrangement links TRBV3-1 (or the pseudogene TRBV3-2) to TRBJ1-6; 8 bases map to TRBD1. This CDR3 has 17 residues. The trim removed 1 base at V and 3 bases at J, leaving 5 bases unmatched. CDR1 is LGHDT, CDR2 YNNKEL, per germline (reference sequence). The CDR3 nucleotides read TGTGCCAGCAGCCAAGGGACAGGGAGGGGCTATAATTCACCCCTCCACTTT. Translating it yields CASSQGTGRGYNSPLHF.

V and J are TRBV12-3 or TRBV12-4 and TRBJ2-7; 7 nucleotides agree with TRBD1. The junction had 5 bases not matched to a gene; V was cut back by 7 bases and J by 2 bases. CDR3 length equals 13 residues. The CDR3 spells CASTGQKTYEQYF. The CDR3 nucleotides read TGTGCCAGCACGGGACAGAAAACCTACGAGCAGTACTTC.

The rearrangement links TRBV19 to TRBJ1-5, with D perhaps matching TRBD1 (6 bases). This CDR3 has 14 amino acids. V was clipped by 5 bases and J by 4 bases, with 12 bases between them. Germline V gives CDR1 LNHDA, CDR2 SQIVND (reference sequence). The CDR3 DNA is TGTGCCAGTAGTCCCGGACAGTCAAATCAGCCCCAGCATTTT. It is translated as CASSPGQSNQPQHF. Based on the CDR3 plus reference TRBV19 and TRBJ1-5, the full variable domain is DGGITQSPKYLFRKEGQNVTLSCEQNLNHDAMYWYRQDPGQGLRLIYYSQIVNDFQKGDIAEGYSVSREKKESFPLTVTSAQKNPTAFYLCASSPGQSNQPQHFGDGTRLSIL.

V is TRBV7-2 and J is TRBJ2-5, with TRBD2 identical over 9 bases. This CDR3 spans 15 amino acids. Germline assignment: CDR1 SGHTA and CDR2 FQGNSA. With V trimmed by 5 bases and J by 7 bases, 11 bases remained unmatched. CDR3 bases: TGTGCCAGCAGCATTAGCGGGGGCGGGAGTGGGACCCAGTACTTC. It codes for CASSISGGGSGTQYF. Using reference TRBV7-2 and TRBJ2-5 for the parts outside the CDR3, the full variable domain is GAGVSQSPSNKVTEKGKDVELRCDPISGHTALYWYRQSLGQGLEFLIYFQGNSAPDKSGLPSDRFSAERTGGSVSTLTIQRTQQEDSAVYLCASSISGGGSGTQYFGPGTRLLVL.

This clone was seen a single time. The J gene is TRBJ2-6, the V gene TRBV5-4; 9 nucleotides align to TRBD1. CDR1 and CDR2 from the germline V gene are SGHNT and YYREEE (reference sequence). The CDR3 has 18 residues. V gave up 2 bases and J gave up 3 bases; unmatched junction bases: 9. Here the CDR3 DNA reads TGTGCCAGCAGCTTCCCGACAGGGGGAAATGGTGGGGCCAACGTCCTGACTTTC. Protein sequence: CASSFPTGGNGGANVLTF.

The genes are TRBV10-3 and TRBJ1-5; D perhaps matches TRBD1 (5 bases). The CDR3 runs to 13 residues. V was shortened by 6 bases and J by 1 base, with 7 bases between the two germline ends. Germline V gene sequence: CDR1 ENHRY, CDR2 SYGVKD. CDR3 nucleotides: TGTGCCATCAGCGGGGGGAGCAATCAGCCCCAGCATTTT. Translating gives CAISGGSNQPQHF.

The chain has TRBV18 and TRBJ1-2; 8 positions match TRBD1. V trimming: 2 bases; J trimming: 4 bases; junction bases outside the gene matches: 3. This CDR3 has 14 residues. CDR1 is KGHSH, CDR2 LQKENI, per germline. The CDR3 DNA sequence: TGTGCCAGCTCACCAGGACAGGGAACCTATGGCTACACCTTC. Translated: CASSPGQGTYGYTF.

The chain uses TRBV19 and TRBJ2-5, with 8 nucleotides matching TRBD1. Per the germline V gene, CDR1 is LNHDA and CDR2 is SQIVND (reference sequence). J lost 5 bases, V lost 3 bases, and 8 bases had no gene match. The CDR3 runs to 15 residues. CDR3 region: CASSISGGLVETQYF. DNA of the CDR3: TGTGCCAGTAGTATCTCAGGGGGCTTAGTCGAGACCCAGTACTTC.

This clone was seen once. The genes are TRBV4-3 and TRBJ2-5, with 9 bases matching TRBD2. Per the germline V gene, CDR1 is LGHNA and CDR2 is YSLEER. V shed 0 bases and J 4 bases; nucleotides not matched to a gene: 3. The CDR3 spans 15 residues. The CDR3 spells CASSQELSGGETQYF. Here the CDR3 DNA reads TGCGCCAGCAGCCAAGAACTTAGCGGGGGAGAGACCCAGTACTTC.

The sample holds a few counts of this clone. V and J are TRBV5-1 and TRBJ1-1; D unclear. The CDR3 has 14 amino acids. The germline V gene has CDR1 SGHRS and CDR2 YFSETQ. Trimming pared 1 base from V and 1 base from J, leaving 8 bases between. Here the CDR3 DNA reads TGCGCCAGCAGCTTGACACCAGGGAACACTGAAGCTTTCTTT. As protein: CASSLTPGNTEAFF. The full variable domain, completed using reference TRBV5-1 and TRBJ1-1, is KAGVTQTPRYLIKTRGQQVTLSCSPISGHRSVSWYQQTPGQGLQFLFEYFSETQRNKGNFPGRFSGRQFSNSRSEMNVSTLELGDSALYLCASSLTPGNTEAFFGQGTRLTVV.

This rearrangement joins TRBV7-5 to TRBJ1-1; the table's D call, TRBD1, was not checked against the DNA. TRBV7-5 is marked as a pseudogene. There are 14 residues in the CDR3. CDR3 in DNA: TGTGCCAGAAGCATTGACAGGGAGGAAACTGAAGCTTTCTTT. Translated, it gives CARSIDREETEAFF.